Each of the 19 T cell receptor beta chains below was sequenced from the same sample in a study of blood T cell repertoires in COVID-19 (dated by TCRdb to 2018 to 2020). Library generation was performed with the immunoSEQ multiplex PCR assay. TCRdb carries this immuneACCESS record with in-frame sequences only. Its versions omit some clonotypes, under half of them owing to an unresolved V gene in the studies checked, with the rest unexplained. This sample lists under 150,000 clones; around 84% were detected once. The biggest ten clones account for 4.5% to 6% of the sample. The sample taken for sequencing was PBMCs or T cells enriched from blood (not recorded which). These receptors originate from a woman in her 50s who had been exposed to COVID-19.

The chain is built from TRBV27 and TRBJ1-5; 9 bases are a match to TRBD1. J was trimmed by 5 bases and V by 5 bases; bases with no gene match: 4. This CDR3 region has 14 residues. The germline V gene encodes CDR1 MNHEY and CDR2 SMNVEV (reference sequence). In DNA form, the CDR3 reads TGTGCCAGCAGTCAACAGGGGGCCCATCAGCCCCAGCATTTT. It yields the protein CASSQQGAHQPQHF.

V gene TRBV19 combines with J gene TRBJ2-1; a weak D match, TRBD2 (6 bases). The CDR3 extends over 16 amino acids. The germline V gene has CDR1 LNHDA and CDR2 SQIVND (reference sequence). The V end was cut by 6 bases, the J end by 3 bases, with 18 bases between. CDR3 coding DNA: TGTGCCAGTAGCCCCCTCGGGAGCGCCCTCTACAATGAGCAGTTCTTC. This translates into CASSPLGSALYNEQFF.

This chain connects TRBV5-1 to TRBJ2-1; D may be TRBD2 (5 bases). The germline gives CDR1 SGHRS, CDR2 YFSETQ. The V gene lost 0 bases and the J gene lost 4 bases, with 11 bases spanning the gap. The CDR3 is 15 amino acids. DNA of the CDR3: TGCGCCAGCAGCTTGGCCGGTGGCGGGTACAATGAGCAGTTCTTC. Amino acids: CASSLAGGGYNEQFF.

The chain joins TRBV6-2 or TRBV6-3 to TRBJ2-2; 10 nucleotides line up with TRBD2. Germline CDR1 reads MNHEY; CDR2 reads SVGEGT. This CDR3 has 16 amino acids. Trimming at V came to 2 bases and at J to 8 bases, leaving 8 bases not matched to a gene. The CDR3 reads CASSYSQRGGSGELFF. The CDR3 DNA reads TGTGCCAGCAGTTACAGCCAGCGGGGGGGCTCTGGGGAGCTGTTTTTT.

This chain connects TRBV19 to TRBJ1-5, with 7 bases lining up with TRBD1. V shed 5 bases and J 4 bases; nucleotides not matched to a gene: 14. Germline V gives CDR1 LNHDA, CDR2 SQIVND (reference sequence). CDR3 length: 17 amino acids. CDR3 bases: TGTGCCAGTAGTTCGGATCGTTCCACAGGGGTAAATCAGCCCCAGCATTTT. It codes for CASSSDRSTGVNQPQHF.

This clone is a singleton in its sample. V is TRBV2 and J is TRBJ1-4; D unresolved. The CDR3 loop spans 14 amino acids. The V gene's germline CDR1 is SNHLY and CDR2 FYNNEI. V lost 6 bases, J lost 4 bases, and 12 bases lay in between. CDR3 protein: CASRTGRRNEKLFF. The CDR3 DNA reads as TGTGCCAGCAGAACGGGGAGGCGTAATGAAAAACTGTTTTTT.

This clone was seen a handful of times. The V call is TRBV12-5, the J call TRBJ1-3, with unresolved D. Germline V gene lookup returns CDR1 LGHNT and CDR2 FRNRAP. The CDR3 consists of 14 residues. The V end lost 1 base, the J end lost 1 base, and 5 bases lay between the germline ends. The chain's CDR3 is CASGLGGSGNTIYF. The CDR3 bases are TGTGCTAGTGGTTTGGGAGGATCTGGAAACACCATATATTTT.

The chain recombines TRBV5-6 with TRBJ1-1; TRBD1 might be the D (5 bases). V lost 2 bases and J lost 3, with 14 bases in between. Germline values: CDR1 SGHDT, CDR2 YYEEEE. This CDR3 is 15 amino acids long. CDR3 coding DNA: TGTGCCAGCAGCTTACAGGTTTTCAGGGACACTGAAGCTTTCTTT. This encodes CASSLQVFRDTEAFF.

This clone turned up a few times. This chain joins TRBV4-1 and TRBJ2-7; TRBD2 matches 11 bases. The junction had 1 base not matched to a gene; V was cut back by 3 bases and J by 3 bases. The CDR3 is 14 residues long. The germline CDR1 and CDR2 sequences are MGHRA and YSYEKL. CDR3 loop: CASSQTSGDYEQYF. Written as DNA, the CDR3 is TGCGCCAGCAGCCAGACTAGCGGGGACTACGAGCAGTACTTC.

DNA for the CDR3: TGTGCCAGCAGCCCCACCGGGATCAGTTGGAACACTGAAGCTTTCTTT. It encodes CASSPTGISWNTEAFF. This chain connects TRBV9 to TRBJ1-1; D is uncertain. Germline V gives CDR1 SGDLS, CDR2 YYNGEE. V lost 4 bases and J 1 base, leaving 17 bases between the germline ends. CDR3 length: 16 amino acids.

This chain joins TRBV4-3 and TRBJ2-1; 8 positions agree with TRBD2. The CDR3 has 13 residues. Losses at the gene ends were 4 bases for V and 8 bases for J; bases not matched to a gene: 4. Per germline, CDR1 LGHNA and CDR2 YSLEER. The CDR3 DNA reads as TGCGCCAGCAGCCCCGGACTAGCCTATGAGCAGTTCTTC. Amino acids: CASSPGLAYEQFF.

The V and J genes are TRBV5-4 and TRBJ1-2; D is ambiguous. CDR3 length: 14 residues. Germline lookup yields CDR1 SGHNT and CDR2 YYREEE (reference sequence). Trimming took off 4 bases at V and 2 bases at J, with 12 bases between the two ends. The CDR3 protein is CASSRPEGNYGYTF. The CDR3 bases are TGTGCCAGCAGCCGCCCCGAGGGCAACTATGGCTACACCTTC.

The chain recombines TRBV5-4 with TRBJ2-1; D is possibly TRBD1 (7 bases). Germline V gene sequence: CDR1 SGHNT, CDR2 YYREEE (reference sequence). The V end was cut by 3 bases, the J end by 4 bases, with 23 bases between. There are 18 residues in the CDR3. This CDR3 is CASSSLGPVAGGYNEQFF. The CDR3 nucleotides read TGTGCCAGCAGCTCGTTAGGCCCTGTAGCAGGGGGGTACAATGAGCAGTTCTTC.

The chain employs TRBV7-2 and TRBJ2-2; TRBD1 matches 7 bases. CDR1 SGHTA and CDR2 FQGNSA come from the germline V gene. The CDR3 length is 16 residues. V trimming: 4 bases; J trimming: 6 bases; junction bases outside the gene matches: 11. The CDR3 DNA sequence: TGTGCCAGCAGCTCCTCATTTTCAGGGGGATCCGGGGAGCTGTTTTTT. Translation: CASSSSFSGGSGELFF.

The genes are TRBV2 and TRBJ2-4; D may be TRBD1 (5 bases). The ends were cut back, 10 bases at V and 8 bases at J, with 21 bases in the middle. This CDR3 comprises 14 residues. Germline CDR1 reads SNHLY; CDR2 reads FYNNEI. CDR3 in amino acids: CATSKGQGTDIQYF. The CDR3 DNA follows: TGTGCCACCTCAAAAGGGCAGGGAACGGACATTCAGTACTTC. Using reference TRBV2 and TRBJ2-4 for the parts outside the CDR3, the full variable domain is EPEVTQTPSHQVTQMGQEVILRCVPISNHLYFYWYRQILGQKVEFLVSFYNNEISEKSEIFDDQFSVERPDGSNFTLKIRSTKLEDSAMYFCATSKGQGTDIQYFGAGTRLSVL.

The chain joins TRBV7-2 to TRBJ1-2; tentative D call: TRBD1 (6 bases). V shed 1 base and J shed 4 bases, with 16 bases lying between them. CDR3 length equals 16 residues. Germline loops: CDR1 SGHTA, CDR2 FQGNSA. CDR3 sequence: CASSLDGGAQGYGYTF. Here the CDR3 DNA reads TGTGCCAGCAGCTTAGATGGGGGGGCGCAGGGCTATGGCTACACCTTC.

The rearrangement joins TRBV5-5 to TRBJ1-4, with 8 bases aligning to TRBD1. V was clipped by 0 bases and J by 7 bases; unmatched bases: 2. CDR1 is SGHKS, CDR2 YYEKEE, per germline (reference sequence). The CDR3 totals 14 residues. CDR3 DNA: TGTGCCAGCAGCTTGGACAGGGGGGGTGAAAAACTGTTTTTT. Its translation is CASSLDRGGEKLFF.

In this sample, this clone turned up once. This rearrangement joins TRBV4-3 to TRBJ1-2; D is unclear. The germline V gene encodes CDR1 LGHNA and CDR2 YSLEER. V was trimmed by 0 bases and J by 6 bases, leaving 11 bases between them. The CDR3 contains 14 residues. The CDR3 spells CASSQDVGADGYTF. CDR3 coding DNA: TGCGCCAGCAGCCAAGATGTTGGAGCAGATGGCTACACCTTC.

This clone was counted only a few times. The gene calls are TRBV5-1 and TRBJ2-7; 8 bases fit TRBD2. Germline V CDR1 and CDR2: SGHRS, YFSETQ. The CDR3 runs 13 residues. V trimming: 4 bases; J trimming: 4 bases; junction bases outside the gene matches: 4. The DNA of the CDR3 is TGCGCCAGCAGCACGGGAGGGGTTTACGAGCAGTACTTC. This encodes CASSTGGVYEQYF.